The 12 T cell receptor beta chains given below trace back to one sample, sequenced in a study of tumor T cells in aggressive B-cell lymphoma. Libraries were prepared by immunoSEQ multiplex PCR; TCRdb keeps only in-frame clonotypes and omits some of them. In the table there are some 11,000 clones, about 90% of which are singletons. Material: tumor tissue. These receptors all stem from an adult with diffuse large B cell lymphoma.

The rearrangement links TRBV18 to TRBJ1-1; D is ambiguous. Germline loops: CDR1 KGHSH, CDR2 LQKENI. The CDR3 loop spans 15 amino acids. Trimming took 3 bases from V and 1 from J, leaving 12 bases between them. CDR3 protein: CASSPGVSRNTEAFF. The DNA for the CDR3 is TGTGCCAGCTCACCCGGTGTCTCGAGGAACACTGAAGCTTTCTTT.

This clone was recorded once. The chain combines TRBV5-1 with TRBJ1-1; unclear D gene. Germline V gives CDR1 SGHRS, CDR2 YFSETQ. The CDR3 is 13 residues long. Trimming cost V 4 bases and J 1 base, with 8 bases left between them. CDR3 nucleotides: TGCGCCAGCAGCCACGGGAAGAACACTGAAGCTTTCTTT. Translating it yields CASSHGKNTEAFF.

DNA for the CDR3: TGTGCCAGCAGCTTCGCCCTTATAGCGGGAGCCGGGGAGCTGTTTTTT. It translates to CASSFALIAGAGELFF. The chain uses TRBV5-6 and TRBJ2-2, with 9 bases aligning to TRBD2. The germline gives CDR1 SGHDT, CDR2 YYEEEE. The V segment lost 2 bases and the J segment 6 bases; nucleotides outside the gene matches: 8. The CDR3 extends over 16 amino acids. The whole variable domain, filled in from reference TRBV5-6 and TRBJ2-2, reads DAGVTQSPTHLIKTRGQQVTLRCSPKSGHDTVSWYQQALGQGPQFIFQYYEEEERQRGNFPDRFSGHQFPNYSSELNVNALLLGDSALYLCASSFALIAGAGELFFGEGSRLTVL.

The chain carries TRBV10-3 and TRBJ1-1, with D unclear. The CDR3 is made up of 15 amino acids. V lost 3 bases and J lost 6, with 17 bases in between. The germline CDR1 and CDR2 sequences are ENHRY and SYGVKD. CDR3 DNA: TGTGCCATCAGTGATAATGGGCAGTTCGACGCTGAAGCTTTCTTT. This encodes CAISDNGQFDAEAFF.

This clone was counted a single time. The V gene is TRBV14, the J gene TRBJ2-1; D remains unclear. Per germline, CDR1 SGHDN and CDR2 FVKESK. V lost 1 base to trimming and J lost 4 bases, with 8 bases between them. CDR3 length: 14 residues. The CDR3 reads CASSQVNGYNEQFF. CDR3 in DNA: TGTGCCAGCAGCCAAGTTAACGGGTACAATGAGCAGTTCTTC.

This sequence joins TRBV2 and TRBJ1-4, with D possibly matching TRBD1 (6 bases). Per the germline V gene, CDR1 is SNHLY and CDR2 is FYNNEI. This CDR3 comprises 17 residues. V was trimmed by 7 bases and J by 0 bases, leaving 18 bases between them. The CDR3 region is CASTQTGTPTTNEKLFF. CDR3 nucleotide sequence: TGTGCCAGCACCCAGACAGGCACTCCTACAACTAATGAAAAACTGTTTTTT.

The chain employs TRBV7-3 and TRBJ2-2; TRBD1 agrees at 10 bases. CDR1 and CDR2 from the germline V gene are SGHTA and FQGTGA. The CDR3 has 16 residues. Trimming at V came to 2 bases and at J to 4 bases, leaving 4 bases not matched to a gene. The CDR3, as DNA: TGTGCCAGCAGCTTAGGGGGACAGGGGTCCACCGGGGAGCTGTTTTTT. This gives the protein CASSLGGQGSTGELFF.

The chain links TRBV30 to TRBJ2-1; D remains unclear. This CDR3 region has 15 residues. The V end lost 0 bases, the J end lost 3 bases, and 12 bases lay between the germline ends. Germline assignment: CDR1 GTSNPN and CDR2 SVGIG (reference sequence). The CDR3 here is CAWSVLPGDYNEQFF. CDR3 DNA sequence: TGTGCCTGGAGTGTACTACCCGGCGACTACAATGAGCAGTTCTTC.

This clone has a single count. This chain uses TRBV27 with TRBJ1-6, with D perhaps TRBD1 (6 bases). Germline V gives CDR1 MNHEY, CDR2 SMNVEV (reference sequence). Trimming cost V 5 bases and J 6 bases, with 11 bases left between them. The CDR3 is 14 residues long. CDR3 DNA sequence: TGTGCCAGCAGTCTGGACAGCATTAATTCACCCCTCCACTTT. Residues: CASSLDSINSPLHF.

This clone was found once. The chain recombines TRBV6-1 with TRBJ2-1, with 10 bases identical to TRBD2. The CDR3 loop spans 14 amino acids. J lost 8 bases, V lost 7 bases, and 8 bases had no gene match. CDR1 and CDR2 (germline): MNHNS, SASEGT. Written as DNA, the CDR3 is TGTGCCAGCACTTTAAGCGGGAGGGGATATGAGCAGTTCTTC. Protein product: CASTLSGRGYEQFF.

This clone was detected once. The chain has TRBV19 and TRBJ1-6, with D unclear. The CDR3 is made up of 13 amino acids. V lost 3 bases to trimming and J lost 7 bases, with 7 bases between them. In germline, CDR1 is LNHDA, CDR2 SQIVND (reference sequence). The CDR3: CASSIGLNSPLHF. CDR3 bases: TGTGCCAGTAGTATTGGGCTCAATTCACCCCTCCACTTT.

DNA for the CDR3: TGTGCCAGCAGCCAGGGACTCACAAGTGGAAAACTGTTTTTT. Its protein is CASSQGLTSGKLFF. The V and J genes are TRBV7-9 and TRBJ1-4; D may be TRBD1 (5 bases). V lost 5 bases, J lost 10 bases, and 17 bases lay in between. Germline values: CDR1 SEHNR, CDR2 FQNEAQ (reference sequence). The CDR3 is 14 residues long.